The clone carrying this T cell receptor beta chain was picked up many times. This sample stems from a study of T cells after yellow fever vaccination. One entry per CDR3 protein results from TCRdb running MiXCR on the 5' RACE reads. The sample yields around 47,000 distinct CDR3 sequences, 6.5% to 8.5% seen once. The receptor comes from a man in his thirties or forties who received the YFV17D yellow fever vaccine. Sequencing was performed on CD8+ T cells not binding an NS4B(214-222) dextramer, sorted from PBMCs, taken 45 days after the yellow fever booster vaccination.

The CDR3 nucleotides are TGCGCCAGCAGCCGGACGAGTCCGAACTCCTATAATTCACCCCTCCACTTT. Translating gives CASSRTSPNSYNSPLHF. The genes are TRBV5-1 and TRBJ1-6, with unresolved D. V shed 4 bases and J shed 0 bases, with 14 bases lying between them. The CDR3 consists of 17 residues. Germline V gene lookup returns CDR1 SGHRS and CDR2 YFSETQ.